The 26 T cell receptor beta chains below all came from one sample that was sequenced in a study of blood T cell repertoires in COVID-19. Sequencing used immunoSEQ multiplex PCR; TCRdb keeps in-frame clones, though not all of them. This repertoire shows about 270,000 clones, approximately 87% found once; its top ten account for about 12%. Sequenced sample: peripheral blood. The receptors were gathered from a woman aged 25 to 39 with COVID-19, enrolled during active disease.

The V call is TRBV5-8, the J call TRBJ1-5, with TRBD1 as a possible D gene (5 bases). The V gene lost 7 bases and the J gene lost 2 bases, with 22 bases spanning the gap. Germline CDR1 reads SGHTS; CDR2 reads YDEGEE. This CDR3 is built from 17 residues. CDR3 sequence: CASGTTLLGLGNQPQHF. The DNA of the CDR3 is TGTGCCAGCGGCACCACATTGTTGGGGCTGGGCAATCAGCCCCAGCATTTT.

This clone has only a few counts. The V gene is TRBV20-1, the J gene TRBJ1-2; D might be TRBD1 (5 bases). The CDR3 is 14 amino acids. Germline-derived CDR1 and CDR2 are DFQATT and SNEGSKA (reference sequence). The V end lost 3 bases, the J end lost 5 bases, and 16 bases lay between the germline ends. Here the CDR3 reads CSASGFRDYYGYTF. CDR3 nucleotides: TGCAGTGCTAGTGGGTTCCGGGACTATTATGGCTACACCTTC.

V is TRBV4-1 and J is TRBJ1-5, with D possibly being TRBD1 (5 bases). The CDR3 is 16 residues long. Germline CDR1 is MGHRA and CDR2 is YSYEKL. Between the trimmed V and J ends, which lost 3 bases and 2 bases, there was a span of 14 bases. CDR3 DNA: TGCGCCAGCAGCCACCTTCGTTCCAGGGGCAATCAGCCCCAGCATTTT. Protein: CASSHLRSRGNQPQHF.

The CDR3 sequence is CASSFLSRGRHGYTF. The CDR3 nucleotides read TGTGCCAGCAGCTTTTTGAGTCGGGGAAGGCACGGCTACACCTTC. V and J are TRBV7-9 and TRBJ1-2, with D hard to call. V lost 3 bases to trimming and J lost 8 bases, with 19 bases between them. The CDR3 extends over 15 amino acids. Germline-derived CDR1 and CDR2 are SEHNR and FQNEAQ (reference sequence).

This chain connects TRBV5-1 to TRBJ2-3; 9 bases are shared with TRBD2. The CDR3 is made up of 15 amino acids. CDR1 is SGHRS, CDR2 YFSETQ, per germline. Unmatched junction bases numbered 8, after V lost 3 bases and J lost 6 bases. The CDR3 DNA sequence: TGCGCCAGCAGCTCGCGGGGGGGATCACTCGATACGCAGTATTTT. Amino acids: CASSSRGGSLDTQYF.

The chain joins TRBV5-4 to TRBJ2-7; a weak D match, TRBD1 (6 bases). Per the germline V gene, CDR1 is SGHNT and CDR2 is YYREEE (reference sequence). The CDR3 sequence is 15 residues long. The germline V and J ends were trimmed by 4 bases and 2 bases, with 16 bases remaining between them. The CDR3 loop reads CASSKRTVAPYEQYF. CDR3 in DNA: TGTGCCAGCAGCAAACGGACAGTCGCCCCCTACGAGCAGTACTTC.

This clone has just one count. The CDR3 sequence: CASSIEAGIDTEAFF. For the CDR3, the DNA is TGTGCCAGTAGTATAGAGGCGGGGATCGACACTGAAGCTTTCTTT. V usage is TRBV19 and J usage is TRBJ1-1; D is unresolved. Trimming took 0 bases from V and 3 from J, leaving 11 bases between them. This CDR3 is 15 amino acids long. Germline V gives CDR1 LNHDA, CDR2 SQIVND (reference sequence).

This clone has only a few counts. The rearrangement links TRBV5-1 to TRBJ2-7, with D possibly TRBD2 on 5 matching bases. Looked up from germline, CDR1 is SGHRS and CDR2 is YFSETQ. The V end lost 5 bases, the J end lost 7 bases, and 13 bases lay between the germline ends. The CDR3 spans 12 residues. Written as DNA, the CDR3 is TGCGCCAGCAGATCCGGGATTCGGGAGCAGTACTTC. Translation: CASRSGIREQYF. Combining the CDR3 with reference TRBV5-1 and TRBJ2-7 gives the whole variable domain KAGVTQTPRYLIKTRGQQVTLSCSPISGHRSVSWYQQTPGQGLQFLFEYFSETQRNKGNFPGRFSGRQFSNSRSEMNVSTLELGDSALYLCASRSGIREQYFGPGTRLTVT.

This clone was found a few times. V gene TRBV6-5 combines with J gene TRBJ2-7, with D uncertain. CDR1 is MNHEY, CDR2 SVGAGI, per germline. Trimming removed 6 bases from V and 3 bases from J, with 9 bases in between. This CDR3 contains 12 residues. The CDR3 sequence: CASRVLGYEQYF. In DNA form, the CDR3 reads TGTGCCAGCAGGGTCCTAGGCTACGAGCAGTACTTC.

The rearrangement joins TRBV12-3 or TRBV12-4 to TRBJ2-3; 7 nucleotides line up with TRBD1. The CDR3 extends over 13 amino acids. The V and J ends lost 8 bases and 4 bases, in that order; junction bases with no gene match: 6. The CDR3 loop reads CASGDRAADTQYF. CDR3 DNA: TGTGCCAGCGGTGACAGGGCGGCAGATACGCAGTATTTT.

V usage is TRBV30 and J usage is TRBJ1-2; D is ambiguous. Between the trimmed V and J ends, which lost 0 bases and 7 bases, there was a span of 18 bases. CDR1 and CDR2 (germline): GTSNPN, SVGIG (reference sequence). The CDR3 extends over 15 amino acids. The CDR3 is CAWSVREPQSGGYTF. The DNA of the CDR3 is TGTGCCTGGAGTGTCAGAGAACCCCAAAGCGGTGGCTACACCTTC.

The CDR3 here is CASSQAGHPYEQYF. The CDR3 DNA is TGTGCCAGCAGCCAGGCGGGGCATCCGTACGAGCAGTACTTC. The J gene is TRBJ2-7, the V gene TRBV4-2; TRBD2 is a possible D gene (6 bases). The CDR3 length is 14 residues. Germline V gives CDR1 LGHNA, CDR2 YNFKEQ. V was pared by 3 bases and J by 4 bases, with 13 bases between.

The chain is built from TRBV3-1 (or the pseudogene TRBV3-2) and TRBJ2-1; 7 nucleotides line up with TRBD2. Germline assignment: CDR1 LGHDT and CDR2 YNNKEL (reference sequence). J gave up 5 bases and V 7 bases, and 14 bases lay outside the gene matches. The CDR3 totals 16 residues. CDR3 region: CASTMGGMQGNNEQFF. DNA for the CDR3: TGTGCCAGCACTATGGGAGGGATGCAGGGCAACAATGAGCAGTTCTTC.

CDR3 amino acids: CASSPGGGRDYGYTF. The CDR3 region has the DNA TGTGCCAGCAGCCCAGGGGGCGGTCGGGACTATGGCTACACCTTC. V is TRBV3-1 (or the pseudogene TRBV3-2) and J is TRBJ1-2; 8 positions agree with TRBD1. V gave up 4 bases and J gave up 3 bases; unmatched junction bases: 7. The germline V gene encodes CDR1 LGHDT and CDR2 YNNKEL (reference sequence). This CDR3 has 15 amino acids.

The chain recombines TRBV19 with TRBJ2-1, with TRBD1 as a possible D gene (6 bases). Germline-derived CDR1 and CDR2 are LNHDA and SQIVND (reference sequence). Trimming stripped 8 bases from V and 0 bases from J, with 17 bases between. The CDR3 has 16 residues. CDR3 region: CASRETGHASYNEQFF. The DNA for the CDR3 is TGTGCCAGTCGAGAAACAGGGCATGCCTCCTACAATGAGCAGTTCTTC.

Only one count was recorded for this clone. The chain employs TRBV5-1 and TRBJ2-1; tentatively, D is TRBD1 (5 bases). The V end was cut by 5 bases, the J end by 0 bases, with 9 bases between. This CDR3 has 14 residues. The germline gives CDR1 SGHRS, CDR2 YFSETQ. CDR3 sequence: CASRRDSSYNEQFF. The CDR3 nucleotides read TGCGCCAGCAGGAGAGACAGCTCCTACAATGAGCAGTTCTTC.

This clone was observed a handful of times. The chain uses TRBV19 and TRBJ1-5; tentatively, D is TRBD1 (6 bases). The CDR3 consists of 14 residues. Trimming shortened V by 3 bases and J by 5 bases, and 11 bases separated the two germline ends. CDR1 and CDR2 (germline): LNHDA, SQIVND (reference sequence). In DNA form, the CDR3 reads TGTGCCAGTAGTATGGGGCAGGGGTATCAGCCCCAGCATTTT. This translates into CASSMGQGYQPQHF.

The chain uses TRBV19 and TRBJ1-1; 8 bases are a match to TRBD1. Looked up from germline, CDR1 is LNHDA and CDR2 is SQIVND (reference sequence). Trimming cost V 4 bases and J 5 bases; bases outside gene matches: 9. CDR3 length: 15 amino acids. The CDR3 nucleotides are TGTGCCAGTAGTAATTCACAGGGGGGCTGGACTGAAGCTTTCTTT. This codes for CASSNSQGGWTEAFF.

V is TRBV4-1 and J is TRBJ2-5, with TRBD1 as a possible D gene (6 bases). With 4 bases removed from V and 1 base from J, the gap between germline ends came to 16 bases. Germline CDR1 and CDR2: MGHRA and YSYEKL. The CDR3 has 16 amino acids. The CDR3 here is CASSPRRQDLQETQYF. The CDR3 bases are TGCGCCAGCAGCCCCCGGCGACAGGACCTCCAAGAGACCCAGTACTTC.

The rearrangement uses TRBV14 and TRBJ2-3; 11 nucleotides align to TRBD2. This CDR3 has 15 residues. Germline CDR1 reads SGHDN; CDR2 reads FVKESK. After removal of 4 bases from V and 10 bases from J, the junction contained 10 bases not matched to a gene. CDR3 in DNA: TGTGCCAGCAGCCGTAGCGGGGGGGCGAGAAACGCGCAGTATTTT. Its translation: CASSRSGGARNAQYF.

This chain joins TRBV11-2 and TRBJ2-7; D not resolved. V lost 8 bases and J 0 bases, leaving 5 bases between the germline ends. CDR3 length equals 11 residues. Germline CDR1 is SGHAT and CDR2 is FQNNGV. CDR3 bases: TGTGCCAGCTCCCACTCCTACGAGCAGTACTTC. It encodes CASSHSYEQYF.

The chain employs TRBV29-1 and TRBJ1-2; D gene ambiguous. The CDR3 covers 11 residues. Trimming removed 0 bases at V and 6 bases at J, with 5 bases between. CDR1 SQVTM and CDR2 ANQGSEA come from the germline V gene. Here the CDR3 DNA reads TGCAGCGTTGAAGAGCCGGATGGCTACACCTTC. This sequence encodes CSVEEPDGYTF.

Only one count was recorded for this clone. This chain links TRBV10-1 with TRBJ1-1; 7 positions agree with TRBD1. Trimming at V came to 6 bases and at J to 0 bases, leaving 4 bases not matched to a gene. Germline V lookup: CDR1 WNHNN, CDR2 SYGVQD (reference sequence). CDR3 length: 14 residues. The CDR3 loop reads CASRPTGLNTEAFF. CDR3 coding DNA: TGCGCCAGCAGGCCGACAGGGCTGAACACTGAAGCTTTCTTT.

This clone occurred once. The rearrangement links TRBV9 to TRBJ2-5; TRBD1 is a possible D gene (7 bases). Germline V gene lookup returns CDR1 SGDLS and CDR2 YYNGEE. The CDR3 consists of 14 residues. V was trimmed by 2 bases and J by 2 bases, leaving 10 bases between them. The CDR3 DNA is TGTGCCAGCAGCGTTTCAGGGGGGCAAGAGACCCAGTACTTC. It specifies CASSVSGGQETQYF.

The chain combines TRBV7-9 with TRBJ2-1; 10 bases are a match to TRBD1. Germline-derived CDR1 and CDR2 are SEHNR and FQNEAQ (reference sequence). This CDR3 is 17 amino acids long. With 1 base clipped from V and 6 bases from J, the junction kept 9 bases outside the gene matches. Here the CDR3 reads CASSLGTGTGVLNEQFF. For the CDR3, the DNA is TGTGCCAGCAGCTTAGGAACCGGGACAGGGGTGCTCAATGAGCAGTTCTTC.

The chain couples TRBV5-1 to TRBJ2-1; D might be TRBD2 (6 bases). Per germline, CDR1 SGHRS and CDR2 YFSETQ. Trimming stripped 5 bases from V and 3 bases from J, with 12 bases between. CDR3 length: 14 amino acids. The CDR3 protein is CASRPAGFYNEQFF. CDR3 nucleotides: TGCGCCAGCAGGCCAGCGGGCTTCTACAATGAGCAGTTCTTC.